The 27 T cell receptor beta chains below all came from one sample that was sequenced in a study of shared clonotypes between healthy human individuals. Clones were read by immunoSEQ multiplex PCR, and TCRdb kept only the in-frame ones, dropping some. The sample includes a few hundred thousand clones, roughly 84% seen only once; the top ten take about a sixth. The sequenced sample consisted of memory CD8+ T cells sorted from blood. Subset indicated: CD45RO+ cells pooled with CCR7-negative TemRA cells. The source of these receptors is a man between 18 and 29 years old in good health.

The J gene is TRBJ2-7, the V gene TRBV4-1; a weak D match, TRBD2 (6 bases). Trimming stripped 1 base from V and 6 bases from J, with 16 bases between. The CDR3 totals 15 residues. Per the germline V gene, CDR1 is MGHRA and CDR2 is YSYEKL. The CDR3 spells CASSQATQLASEQYF. CDR3 in DNA: TGCGCCAGCAGCCAAGCGACCCAACTAGCCTCCGAGCAGTACTTC.

The chain joins TRBV6-5 to TRBJ1-1; a weak D match, TRBD1 (6 bases). This CDR3 has 14 amino acids. The V gene lost 0 bases and the J gene lost 5 bases, with 10 bases spanning the gap. Germline CDR1 and CDR2: MNHEY and SVGAGI. This CDR3 is CASSYSTQGTEAFF. The CDR3 region has the DNA TGTGCCAGCAGTTACTCGACGCAGGGGACTGAAGCTTTCTTT.

The chain joins TRBV5-1 to TRBJ2-1; D perhaps matches TRBD1 (6 bases). Trimming left V 1 base short and J 1 base short, with 9 bases between. Per the germline V gene, CDR1 is SGHRS and CDR2 is YFSETQ. The CDR3 is made up of 15 amino acids. As DNA, the CDR3 is TGCGCCAGCAGCTTGACAGGGAAATCCTACAATGAGCAGTTCTTC. Residues: CASSLTGKSYNEQFF.

J is TRBJ1-5 and V is TRBV12-2; TRBD1 is the table's D call, not checked against the DNA. TRBV12-2 is shown as a pseudogene. The CDR3 loop spans 16 amino acids. The CDR3 sequence: CASRLRGDRHNQPQHF. CDR3 sequence (DNA): TGTGCAAGTCGCTTAAGAGGGGACAGACACAATCAGCCCCAGCATTTT.

Concerning this clone itself: In the same sample, other DNA sequences code for this CDR3. This chain connects TRBV6-5 to TRBJ2-1; D call uncertain. Deletions cut 5 bases from V and 0 bases from J, with 5 bases between. The CDR3 spans 13 residues. Germline V gene lookup returns CDR1 MNHEY and CDR2 SVGAGI. In DNA form, the CDR3 reads TGTGCCAGCAGTGGTAGCTCCTACAATGAGCAGTTCTTC. It translates to CASSGSSYNEQFF.

V usage is TRBV6-5 and J usage is TRBJ2-7; 9 positions agree with TRBD2. Germline V gives CDR1 MNHEY, CDR2 SVGAGI. V lost 6 bases, J lost 2 bases, and 8 bases stayed unmatched. CDR3 length: 15 residues. The CDR3 sequence is CASSPYSGGTYEQYF. CDR3 sequence (DNA): TGTGCCAGCAGCCCATATAGCGGGGGTACCTACGAGCAGTACTTC.

Worth noting for this clone: Since a much larger clone is just one base distant, this may be a read error. The chain links TRBV7-2 to TRBJ1-1; D remains unclear. The length of the CDR3 is 13 residues. V was pared by 1 base and J by 1 base, with 4 bases between. Germline CDR1 SGHTA, CDR2 FQGNSA. The chain's CDR3 is CASSLVENTEAFF. The CDR3, as DNA: TGTGCCAGCAGCTTAGTGGAGAACACTGAAGCTTTCTTT.

J is TRBJ1-2 and V is TRBV27; D is undetermined. Deletions cut 1 base from V and 4 bases from J, with 7 bases between. Germline CDR1 MNHEY, CDR2 SMNVEV (reference sequence). The CDR3 is made up of 13 amino acids. CDR3 bases: TGTGCCAGCAGTTTATGGACGGGCTATGGCTACACCTTC. Protein product: CASSLWTGYGYTF.

The chain carries TRBV27 and TRBJ2-5, with 8 nucleotides matching TRBD2. Unmatched junction bases numbered 9, after V lost 5 bases and J lost 1 base. CDR3 length equals 16 residues. Germline V gene lookup returns CDR1 MNHEY and CDR2 SMNVEV (reference sequence). The CDR3 nucleotides are TGTGCCAGCAGTCCTTTCATGAGCGGGGGCCAAGAGACCCAGTACTTC. It yields the protein CASSPFMSGGQETQYF.

The CDR3 loop is CASSMTESYEQYF. The CDR3 nucleotides read TGTGCCAGTAGTATGACGGAAAGTTACGAGCAGTACTTC. The rearrangement joins TRBV19 to TRBJ2-7; D unresolved. The CDR3 consists of 13 residues. V lost 3 bases and J 4 bases, leaving 10 bases between the germline ends. The V gene's germline CDR1 is LNHDA and CDR2 SQIVND (reference sequence). Drawing the rest from reference TRBV19 and TRBJ2-7, the complete variable domain is DGGITQSPKYLFRKEGQNVTLSCEQNLNHDAMYWYRQDPGQGLRLIYYSQIVNDFQKGDIAEGYSVSREKKESFPLTVTSAQKNPTAFYLCASSMTESYEQYFGPGTRLTVT.

This clone was seen once. The chain combines TRBV27 with TRBJ2-7; 11 bases are a match to TRBD2. The CDR3 runs 14 residues. CDR1 is MNHEY and CDR2 is SMNVEV in the germline V gene (reference sequence). J gave up 6 bases and V 3 bases, and 4 bases lay outside the gene matches. DNA for the CDR3: TGTGCCAGCAGTTTGCGACTAGCGGGATCCGAGCAGTACTTC. Amino acid sequence: CASSLRLAGSEQYF.

The V and J genes are TRBV6-5 and TRBJ2-1, with D unclear. Trimming removed 4 bases from V and 6 bases from J, with 10 bases in between. CDR1 is MNHEY and CDR2 is SVGAGI in the germline V gene. CDR3 length: 13 residues. CDR3 sequence reads: CASSLSSVNEQFF. In DNA form, the CDR3 reads TGTGCCAGCAGTTTATCTAGTGTCAATGAGCAGTTCTTC.

This chain joins TRBV2 and TRBJ2-3; 16 positions match TRBD2. V gave up 0 bases and J gave up 0 bases; unmatched junction bases: 9. This CDR3 region has 21 residues. Germline lookup yields CDR1 SNHLY and CDR2 FYNNEI. In nucleotides, the CDR3 is TGTGCCAGCAGTGAAGCGCTCTTGGGACTAGCGGGAGGGCCGAGCACAGATACGCAGTATTTT. Encoded protein: CASSEALLGLAGGPSTDTQYF.

The chain has TRBV5-1 and TRBJ2-7; D may match TRBD1 or TRBD2 (5 bases each). V was pared by 5 bases and J by 3 bases, with 9 bases between. The CDR3 is 12 amino acids. Germline CDR1 reads SGHRS; CDR2 reads YFSETQ. The CDR3 loop reads CASRGDGYEQYF. CDR3 nucleotide sequence: TGCGCCAGCAGGGGGGACGGCTACGAGCAGTACTTC.

The chain joins TRBV5-4 to TRBJ2-1; D is undetermined. There are 11 residues in the CDR3. V was clipped by 0 bases and J by 8 bases, with 3 bases between them. Germline-derived CDR1 and CDR2 are SGHNT and YYREEE (reference sequence). The CDR3 sequence: CASSLADEQFF. The CDR3 DNA is TGTGCCAGCAGCTTGGCCGATGAGCAGTTCTTC.

This clone appeared once. The V and J genes are TRBV10-3 and TRBJ2-1, with TRBD2 identical over 10 bases. CDR3 length: 17 residues. The V and J ends lost 3 bases and 2 bases, in that order; junction bases with no gene match: 7. In germline, CDR1 is ENHRY, CDR2 SYGVKD. In DNA form, the CDR3 reads TGTGCCATCAGTGACCCGAGCGGGAGGGTCCCCTACAATGAGCAGTTCTTC. Its protein product is CAISDPSGRVPYNEQFF.

The rearrangement joins TRBV4-3 to TRBJ1-5; no reliable D call. Germline V gives CDR1 LGHNA, CDR2 YSLEER. CDR3 size: 16 residues. Trimming shortened V by 0 bases and J by 2 bases, and 11 bases separated the two germline ends. The CDR3 protein is CASSQDWPWGNQPQHF. CDR3 bases: TGCGCCAGCAGCCAAGATTGGCCGTGGGGCAATCAGCCCCAGCATTTT.

The chain links TRBV6-1 to TRBJ2-7; maybe TRBD2 (6 bases). V lost 3 bases and J lost 0, with 9 bases in between. Germline V CDR1 and CDR2: MNHNS, SASEGT. The CDR3 spans 14 residues. CDR3 in amino acids: CASSDRDFSYEQYF. Written as DNA, the CDR3 is TGTGCCAGCAGTGATAGGGACTTCTCCTACGAGCAGTACTTC.

This sequence joins TRBV7-7 and TRBJ2-2; perhaps TRBD1 as D (5 bases). The germline V gene encodes CDR1 SSHAT and CDR2 FNYEAQ (reference sequence). The CDR3 extends over 12 amino acids. The CDR3 protein is CAGQSNTGELFF. DNA for the CDR3: TGTGCGGGGCAGTCTAACACCGGGGAGCTGTTTTTT.

The chain has TRBV19 and TRBJ1-6; D perhaps matches TRBD1 (6 bases). CDR3 length: 13 residues. The germline V gene has CDR1 LNHDA and CDR2 SQIVND (reference sequence). The ends were cut back, 7 bases at V and 2 bases at J, with 6 bases in the middle. This chain's CDR3 is CASTGAYNSPLHF. The CDR3 bases are TGTGCCAGTACAGGGGCCTATAATTCACCCCTCCACTTT.

The CDR3, as DNA: TGCGCCAGCAGCTTGGGACAGGGGGCGTGGACTGAAGCTTTCTTT. It yields the protein CASSLGQGAWTEAFF. This chain uses TRBV5-1 with TRBJ1-1, with 10 bases aligning to TRBD1. J gave up 5 bases and V 0 bases, and 4 bases lay outside the gene matches. Germline V gene lookup returns CDR1 SGHRS and CDR2 YFSETQ. This CDR3 contains 15 residues.

The V and J genes are TRBV14 and TRBJ1-1, with TRBD1 as a possible D gene (5 bases). The V gene lost 4 bases and the J gene lost 4 bases, with 16 bases spanning the gap. The CDR3 is 15 residues long. Germline V lookup: CDR1 SGHDN, CDR2 FVKESK. The CDR3 DNA sequence: TGTGCCAGCAGCCTATTTTCCGGAAGGGGCACTGAAGCTTTCTTT. Protein product: CASSLFSGRGTEAFF.

In the case of this clone: This specimen includes other DNA sequences encoding the same CDR3. The chain links TRBV9 to TRBJ2-4; possible D gene TRBD2, 6 bases. The germline gives CDR1 SGDLS, CDR2 YYNGEE. The CDR3 loop spans 13 amino acids. V shed 0 bases and J shed 8 bases, with 9 bases lying between them. The DNA of the CDR3 is TGTGCCAGCAGCGTAGCCGGCGGGGACATTCAGTACTTC. It codes for CASSVAGGDIQYF.

The genes are TRBV5-6 and TRBJ2-3; D assignment may be TRBD1 or TRBD2 (7 bases each). The CDR3 is 16 amino acids. Deletions cut 6 bases from V and 2 bases from J, with 19 bases between. Germline V lookup: CDR1 SGHDT, CDR2 YYEEEE. The CDR3 region is CASMPYRGGITDTQYF. CDR3 sequence (DNA): TGTGCCAGCATGCCTTACAGGGGAGGGATCACAGATACGCAGTATTTT.

The chain uses TRBV6-1 and TRBJ1-2; TRBD1 might be the D (6 bases). Germline V gene lookup returns CDR1 MNHNS and CDR2 SASEGT. The length of the CDR3 is 13 residues. V lost 6 bases, J lost 6 bases, and 14 bases lay in between. CDR3 coding DNA: TGTGCCAGCAGGGACAGCATGGCCGATGGCTACACCTTC. Encoded protein: CASRDSMADGYTF.

This clone appeared a single time. The chain couples TRBV28 to TRBJ1-2; D is undetermined. V dropped 2 bases and J dropped 0 bases, with 10 bases sitting between them. The CDR3 loop spans 15 amino acids. The germline gives CDR1 MDHEN, CDR2 SYDVKM. CDR3 sequence (DNA): TGTGCCAGCAGTTTAGTAGCGGTGACTAACTATGGCTACACCTTC. It yields the protein CASSLVAVTNYGYTF.

V is TRBV10-1 and J is TRBJ2-3; 9 positions agree with TRBD1. CDR3 length equals 17 residues. Trimming took 2 bases from V and 2 from J; bases not matched to a gene: 8. Germline V gene sequence: CDR1 WNHNN, CDR2 SYGVQD (reference sequence). CDR3 protein: CASSEPHRDRATDTQYF. CDR3 coding DNA: TGCGCCAGCAGTGAGCCACACCGGGACAGGGCCACAGATACGCAGTATTTT.